The 22 T cell receptor beta chains below were found in one sample sequenced in a study of identifying expanded T cells in peripheral blood. Data came from immunoSEQ multiplex PCR; TCRdb stores just in-frame clones and leaves some out. The sample lists 60,000 to 65,000 clones; around 83% were seen once. The sample comprised blood. These receptors were obtained from a person between 18 and 75 years old in good health.

This chain connects TRBV5-1 to TRBJ1-5, with D unclear. The V and J ends lost 4 bases and 6 bases respectively, with 11 bases between them. Per the germline V gene, CDR1 is SGHRS and CDR2 is YFSETQ. This CDR3 region has 13 residues. Here the CDR3 DNA reads TGCGCCAGCAGCGGAGGATCTGGTCAGCCCCAGCATTTT. It translates to CASSGGSGQPQHF.

The chain recombines TRBV5-6 with TRBJ1-5; no reliable D call. The germline V and J ends were trimmed by 4 bases and 4 bases, with 6 bases remaining between them. Germline V gene sequence: CDR1 SGHDT, CDR2 YYEEEE. CDR3 size: 12 residues. The CDR3 reads CASSLLNQPQHF. CDR3 nucleotides: TGTGCCAGCAGCCTTTTAAATCAGCCCCAGCATTTT.

The V and J genes are TRBV21-1 and TRBJ2-7; the listed D gene, TRBD2, was not tested against the DNA. TRBV21-1 represents a pseudogene. The CDR3 runs to 12 residues. CDR3 in DNA: TGTGCCAGCAGCTTGGCGAAGAGCGTGCAGTACGTC. Amino acids: CASSLAKSVQYV.

This clone was picked up one time. The chain combines TRBV4-3 with TRBJ2-3, with a tentative D call TRBD1 (6 bases). Trimming cost V 0 bases and J 0 bases, with 13 bases left between them. This CDR3 has 17 residues. Per the germline V gene, CDR1 is LGHNA and CDR2 is YSLEER. CDR3: CASSQDVRGSSTDTQYF. For the CDR3, the DNA is TGCGCCAGCAGCCAAGATGTCAGGGGATCTAGCACAGATACGCAGTATTTT.

The chain couples TRBV5-1 to TRBJ1-2; D is possibly TRBD1 (6 bases). The length of the CDR3 is 15 residues. The V and J ends lost 3 bases and 4 bases respectively, with 16 bases between them. Germline CDR1 is SGHRS and CDR2 is YFSETQ. Here the CDR3 DNA reads TGCGCCAGCAGCTGGGGACTTCAGGGGAGCTATGGCTACACCTTC. This codes for CASSWGLQGSYGYTF.

The chain combines TRBV4-1 with TRBJ1-1, with D possibly being TRBD1 (6 bases). CDR1 is MGHRA and CDR2 is YSYEKL in the germline V gene. The germline V and J ends were trimmed by 7 bases and 2 bases, with 11 bases remaining between them. This CDR3 region has 13 residues. CDR3 nucleotides: TGCGCCAGCAAGAAGGGACAAAACACTGAAGCTTTCTTT. It encodes CASKKGQNTEAFF.

The rearrangement links TRBV7-8 to TRBJ1-2, with D hard to call. Germline CDR1 is SGHVS and CDR2 is FQNEAQ. Trimming left V 1 base short and J 4 bases short, with 19 bases between. The CDR3 extends over 17 amino acids. The CDR3: CASSLEISSPVSYGYTF. The CDR3 region has the DNA TGTGCCAGCAGCTTAGAAATCTCTTCTCCTGTAAGCTATGGCTACACCTTC.

This chain links TRBV5-4 with TRBJ2-7; 7 bases align to TRBD1. Germline V gene sequence: CDR1 SGHNT, CDR2 YYREEE (reference sequence). The length of the CDR3 is 14 residues. The J segment lost 2 bases and the V segment lost 1 base, leaving 3 bases of the junction unmatched. CDR3 region: CASSLRGGTYEQYF. CDR3 bases: TGTGCCAGCAGCTTGAGAGGGGGCACCTACGAGCAGTACTTC.

V is TRBV14 and J is TRBJ1-4; tentative D call: TRBD1 (5 bases). CDR1 is SGHDN and CDR2 is FVKESK in the germline V gene. The CDR3 extends over 13 amino acids. Trimming stripped 4 bases from V and 16 bases from J, with 19 bases between. CDR3 amino acids: CASSPHTDSGQFF. The CDR3 nucleotides are TGTGCCAGCAGCCCTCACACCGACAGCGGACAGTTTTTT.

The V call is TRBV2, the J call TRBJ1-5, with TRBD1 matching 7 bases. Germline V gives CDR1 SNHLY, CDR2 FYNNEI. The CDR3 totals 14 residues. J gave up 0 bases and V 10 bases, and 6 bases lay outside the gene matches. CDR3 in amino acids: CATQGQTSNQPQHF. In nucleotides, the CDR3 is TGTGCCACTCAGGGACAGACTAGCAATCAGCCCCAGCATTTT.

V is TRBV5-6 and J is TRBJ2-5, with D unresolved. CDR1 is SGHDT, CDR2 YYEEEE, per germline. V dropped 6 bases and J dropped 9 bases, with 15 bases sitting between them. The CDR3 length is 12 residues. As DNA, the CDR3 is TGTGCCAGCACCTCACCCAATGGGGCCCAGTACTTC. Amino acid sequence: CASTSPNGAQYF.

CDR3 sequence reads: CASSFRGTSGTRTDTQYF. CDR3 bases: TGTGCCAGCAGTTTCCGCGGGACTAGTGGGACCCGCACAGATACGCAGTATTTT. The J gene is TRBJ2-3, the V gene TRBV27, with 8 nucleotides matching TRBD2. Looked up from germline, CDR1 is MNHEY and CDR2 is SMNVEV (reference sequence). The CDR3 extends over 18 amino acids. With 3 bases clipped from V and 1 base from J, the junction kept 12 bases outside the gene matches.

The chain carries TRBV19 and TRBJ1-1; possibly TRBD1 for D (5 bases). CDR1 and CDR2 from the germline V gene are LNHDA and SQIVND (reference sequence). The CDR3 runs to 16 residues. The V gene lost 7 bases and the J gene lost 2 bases, with 20 bases spanning the gap. CDR3: CASTAWSGRPNTEAFF. CDR3 DNA sequence: TGTGCCAGTACCGCCTGGTCAGGGCGACCCAACACTGAAGCTTTCTTT.

The chain combines TRBV5-1 with TRBJ2-5; possibly TRBD2 for D (6 bases). Trimming shortened V by 4 bases and J by 4 bases, and 17 bases separated the two germline ends. The CDR3 extends over 15 amino acids. The germline CDR1 and CDR2 sequences are SGHRS and YFSETQ. Written as DNA, the CDR3 is TGCGCCAGCAGCCTCCGGGGGAATAGGGGAGAGACCCAGTACTTC. Its protein is CASSLRGNRGETQYF.

The genes are TRBV6-1 and TRBJ2-7, with 8 bases that match TRBD1. CDR1 is MNHNS, CDR2 SASEGT, per germline. Germline trimming cut 6 bases from V and 2 bases from J; bases unmatched to any gene: 6. CDR3 length: 14 amino acids. CDR3: CASSHGQGTYEQYV. In nucleotides, the CDR3 is TGTGCCAGCAGCCACGGACAGGGAACCTACGAGCAGTACGTC.

The chain has TRBV6-4 and TRBJ2-7; TRBD2 matches 11 bases. The CDR3 loop spans 19 amino acids. The germline gives CDR1 MRHNA, CDR2 SNTAGT. The trim removed 2 bases at V and 3 bases at J, leaving 15 bases unmatched. Written as DNA, the CDR3 is TGTGCCAGCAGTGACCGACCCCTCGGAGGACTAGCGGGTAACTACGAGCAGTACGTC. Amino acid sequence: CASSDRPLGGLAGNYEQYV.

The chain employs TRBV6-4 and TRBJ2-3, with no clear D. Trimming removed 7 bases at V and 6 bases at J, with 11 bases between. Germline V gene lookup returns CDR1 MRHNA and CDR2 SNTAGT. This CDR3 is built from 12 residues. The CDR3 nucleotides read TGTGCCAGCATGCGGCCAACGGATACGCAGTATTTT. It encodes CASMRPTDTQYF.

The rearrangement uses TRBV7-2 and TRBJ2-3; TRBD2 matches at 7 bases. The CDR3 is 15 amino acids. Germline CDR1 reads SGHTA; CDR2 reads FQGNSA. The junction had 1 base not matched to a gene; V was cut back by 0 bases and J by 1 base. The CDR3 coding sequence is TGTGCCAGCAGCTTAGCGGCGGGGGGCACAGATACGCAGTATTTT. Translating it yields CASSLAAGGTDTQYF.

The chain has TRBV6-5 and TRBJ1-2, with TRBD1 matching 9 bases. CDR3 length: 14 amino acids. With 5 bases clipped from V and 3 bases from J, the junction kept 4 bases outside the gene matches. Germline CDR1 is MNHEY and CDR2 is SVGAGI. CDR3 amino acids: CASSPRTGDYGYTF. Written as DNA, the CDR3 is TGTGCCAGCAGTCCGAGGACAGGGGACTATGGCTACACCTTC.

J is TRBJ1-3 and V is TRBV5-5; no clear D. V was pared by 4 bases and J by 0 bases, with 14 bases between. This CDR3 is 16 amino acids long. Looked up from germline, CDR1 is SGHKS and CDR2 is YYEKEE (reference sequence). The CDR3 DNA reads as TGTGCCAGCAGCCCCCGCCCGATTTTCTCTGGAAACACCATATATTTT. Translating it yields CASSPRPIFSGNTIYF.

A single count supports this clone. The rearrangement uses TRBV23-1 and TRBJ2-7; TRBD1 might be the D (6 bases). TRBV23-1 is treated as an ORF (open reading frame) with a function not yet certain. The CDR3 has 16 amino acids. V shed 2 bases and J shed 3 bases, with 17 bases lying between them. The CDR3 loop is CASSQTLDRLIYEQYF. The CDR3 DNA follows: TGCGCCAGCAGTCAAACATTGGACAGACTTATCTACGAGCAGTACTTC.

V gene TRBV7-7 combines with J gene TRBJ2-1, with unresolved D. The CDR3 sequence is 16 residues long. V lost 5 bases and J 10 bases, leaving 24 bases between the germline ends. From germline, CDR1 is SSHAT and CDR2 FNYEAQ (reference sequence). The CDR3 loop reads CASSPSVVATQGEQFF. The CDR3 DNA follows: TGTGCCAGCAGCCCCTCAGTAGTGGCGACACAAGGGGAGCAGTTCTTC.